This T cell receptor beta chain was profiled in a study of OX40 agonist ivuxolimab in advanced cancers. On this clone: The antigen is unknown.

The assay was immunoSEQ multiplex PCR, and TCRdb's table has in-frame clones only and misses some. Here the sample spans 45,000 to 50,000 clones, roughly 93% being singletons. Study-wide points: Expanded clones belonging to CD8+ T cells outnumbered, on average, those of CD4+.

Exclusion of a patient followed from autoimmune disease history or systemic immunosuppression. The sampling schedule covered blood at baseline, cycle 4 day 1, and cycle 7 day 1. CDR1 is SGHDT and CDR2 is YYEEEE in the germline V gene. J gave up 12 bases and V 0 bases, and 9 bases lay outside the gene matches. The CDR3 is made up of 15 amino acids. The source was CD4+ or CD8+ T cells sorted from blood, collected in a trial of the OX40 agonist ivuxolimab. This clonotype originated in an adult with an advanced solid tumor such as melanoma, head and neck, liver or kidney cancer. The V call is TRBV5-6, the J call TRBJ2-1, with 10 bases identical to TRBD2. CDR3 nucleotide sequence: TGTGCCAGCAGCTTGGGAGCGGGAGGGATCGGTGGGCAGTTCTTC. It yields the protein CASSLGAGGIGGQFF.